These 7 T cell receptor beta chains originate from one sample sequenced in a study of shared clonotypes between healthy human individuals. Assay: immunoSEQ multiplex PCR; the TCRdb copy retains only in-frame clones and omits some. The data contain more than 2 million clones, almost 96% of them singletons. Sequencing was carried out using naive CD4+ T cells sorted from blood. Subset specified: CD45RA+ positively selected. The receptor set was obtained from a man younger than 30 in good health.

The V call is TRBV10-3, the J call TRBJ2-3; 10 bases are a match to TRBD1. V lost 9 bases, J lost 3 bases, and 3 bases stayed unmatched. Germline V lookup: CDR1 ENHRY, CDR2 SYGVKD. The CDR3 loop spans 13 amino acids. CDR3 loop: CAMRDRGTDTQYF. In nucleotides, the CDR3 is TGTGCCATGAGGGACAGGGGAACAGATACGCAGTATTTT.

The chain carries TRBV5-8 and TRBJ1-1; 7 bases are shared with TRBD1. This CDR3 has 16 residues. J was trimmed by 1 base and V by 5 bases; bases with no gene match: 11. CDR1 is SGHTS and CDR2 is YDEGEE in the germline V gene. The CDR3 spells CASRVARGTANTEAFF. For the CDR3, the DNA is TGTGCCAGCAGGGTGGCTCGAGGGACAGCGAACACTGAAGCTTTCTTT.

Comments on this clone: Other DNA variants within this sample encode the same CDR3. The chain recombines TRBV5-1 with TRBJ2-3; D may be TRBD2 (5 bases). Germline loops: CDR1 SGHRS, CDR2 YFSETQ. The CDR3 contains 13 residues. V lost 4 bases and J 0 bases, leaving 6 bases between the germline ends. The CDR3 region has the DNA TGCGCCAGCAGCCGGACTAGCACAGATACGCAGTATTTT. It is translated as CASSRTSTDTQYF.

This clone came up once. The V gene is TRBV25-1, the J gene TRBJ1-4, with D possibly matching TRBD1 (5 bases). The CDR3 consists of 14 residues. Per germline, CDR1 MGHDK and CDR2 SYGVNS. Trimming cost V 7 bases and J 3 bases, with 12 bases left between them. CDR3 in DNA: TGTGCCAGCACTCCACAGGACCCTAATGAAAAACTGTTTTTT. It encodes CASTPQDPNEKLFF.

The chain couples TRBV27 to TRBJ2-2, with D tentatively TRBD2 (6 bases). V was clipped by 5 bases and J by 5 bases, with 12 bases between them. Per germline, CDR1 MNHEY and CDR2 SMNVEV (reference sequence). The CDR3 contains 14 residues. The CDR3 nucleotides read TGTGCCAGCAGTCCAGGGACTTTGACCGGGGAGCTGTTTTTT. Protein sequence: CASSPGTLTGELFF.

This chain joins TRBV11-2 and TRBJ2-7; 10 nucleotides align to TRBD1. The ends lost 5 bases at V and 8 bases at J; junction bases unmatched: 6. The germline gives CDR1 SGHAT, CDR2 FQNNGV. The CDR3 has 13 residues. The DNA of the CDR3 is TGTGCCAGCAGCCCGGACAGGGGGTATAAGCAGTACTTC. Its protein product is CASSPDRGYKQYF.

The genes are TRBV18 and TRBJ1-6; 7 nucleotides align to TRBD1. The CDR3 is 17 amino acids. The V gene's germline CDR1 is KGHSH and CDR2 LQKENI. Trimming removed 0 bases from V and 4 bases from J; junction bases left unmatched: 6. The CDR3 spells CASSPPGQNPYNSPLHF. The CDR3 DNA reads as TGTGCCAGCTCACCACCGGGACAGAATCCGTATAATTCACCCCTCCACTTT.